This T cell receptor (beta chain) was obtained from a study of PD-L1 blockade in urothelial cancer (dated by TCRdb to the late 2010s). Some background on the complete study: Therapy was started in about 2014 for all patients, and atezolizumab 1,200 mg was administered intravenously every 3 weeks. Pretreatment tumor samples and matched peripheral blood, collected serially before and after atezolizumab treatment, underwent TCR sequencing. Around 30 patients had pretreatment blood TCR-seq, around 25 had at least one posttreatment blood collection, and around 25 had tumor TCR-seq. About 85% of the 29 patients were males with bladder-origin urothelial cancer, and about 65% of the roughly 29 reported a prior smoking history. Blood samples were analyzed at two time points: 3 weeks after treatment start (second dose) and 6 weeks after treatment start. Patients had an ECOG performance status of 0 or 1 and had received between 0 and 3 prior chemotherapy regimens. Nine patients reached durable clinical benefit, while 20 or so patients did not. Durable clinical benefit meant progression-free survival longer than 6 months, and TCR features were also tested against progression-free and overall survival. The study, an exploratory multi-omic analysis, examined somatic, immune and clinical correlates of response to PD-L1 blockade with atezolizumab in urothelial cancer. A median of around 150,000 T cells and just over 80,000 unique TCRs was obtained from blood samples, and a median clonality of 0.080 was observed. Whole exome sequencing and RNA sequencing of pretreatment tumors were performed alongside TCR sequencing in the same patients. What the work shows at the level of the full study, not this receptor alone: A pretreatment peripheral blood TCR clonality below the median was linked to improved progression-free and overall survival. Because the sample size was small (n of about 27) and many of the analyses were exploratory, the results are meant to be hypothesis-generating. At 3 weeks after the start of treatment, tumor-associated TCR clones in peripheral blood had expanded more in patients with durable benefit (n ≈ 22, p = 0.022).

Synthetic TCR analog templates were spiked into each PCR so that absolute template abundance could be estimated from read counts. The immunoSEQ assay used bias-controlled V and J gene primers to amplify TCRbeta CDR3 regions from genomic DNA. Sequencing of rearranged TCRbeta segments was done at approximately 20X coverage. Per the source publication's procedure: Clustering was used to correct sequencing errors, and CDR3s were annotated against IMGT to assign V, D and J genes. Out-of-frame and stop-codon sequences were excluded, and only productive TCRbeta rearrangements were used in downstream analyses. To compute clonality, Shannon entropy was normalized by the log of the number of unique productive sequences and then subtracted from one. Fisher's exact test with Benjamini-Hochberg correction, at a threshold of adjusted p below 0.01, was used to find clones that differed between time points or between blood and tumor. TCRdb limited this immuneACCESS table to in-frame rearrangements with V and J called. A share of clones is missing; checked studies link under half to unresolved V genes, and the rest is unexplained. That table supplies the V and J calls and clone size; D and trimming were determined from the DNA. This sample gives roughly 90,000 clones in total; about 89% of them show up just once. The ten largest make up 0.85% to 1% of the sample.

What this sample's time point label stands for: pretreatment peripheral blood. A total of under 35 patients with locally advanced or metastatic urothelial carcinoma, treated at Memorial Sloan Kettering on a trial protocol, made up the cohort. Peripheral blood mononuclear cells were collected pretreatment and during treatment, at between 1 and 8 total time points per patient. The Qiagen DNeasy Blood extraction kit was used to purify genomic DNA from total PBMCs and tumor samples. PBMCs were collected pretreatment and during treatment, and were isolated and stored as previously described. From its cysteine to its phenylalanine, the CDR3 spans 19 amino acids. Kept here is only the CDR3 DNA, which spans 57 bases and is read in frame from base 1. The germline V gene (reference sequence) sets CDR1 to GTSNPN and CDR2 to SVGIG. At the junction V is shortened by 3 bases and J by 0 bases; bases outside the gene matches: 15.

For this clone: There is no known antigen for this receptor. No much larger clone is present one base from it, and per-base qualities are unavailable.

The rearranged chain carries TRBV30 and TRBJ2-2, and 8 bases in between align with TRBD1. The TCR comes from a woman older than 75 with urothelial cancer. Source: PBMCs, taken around atezolizumab (anti-PD-L1) treatment. The nucleotide sequence is given as TGTGCCTGGAGGCCGATCGGGACAGGCGGCCTTTCGAACACCGGGGAGCTGTTTTTT. Its translation reads: CAWRPIGTGGLSNTGELFF.